What follows are 14 T cell receptor beta chains derived from one specimen sequenced in a study of vaccination and CD4 T cells after COVID-19. Treatment meaning: roughly 10-day PBMC culture with coronavirus spike peptide pools or control peptides (ViraFEST assay). CD4+ T-cell collection from the unexposed donor predated the COVID-19 pandemic (2011-2018). Cultured CD4+ T cell DNA was sequenced using the Oncomine TCR Beta short-read assay. From the PCR reads, TCRdb called clonotypes with MiXCR, one entry per CDR3 protein. The sample consists of about 5,400 distinct CDR3 sequences, under 35% of them appearing once. Their target antigens are unknown. Sample: CD4+ T cells from blood, cultured in vitro. These receptors all stem from a human donor in good health.

The chain joins TRBV20-1 to TRBJ2-2, with a tentative D call TRBD2 (5 bases). CDR3 length: 14 residues. Per the germline V gene, CDR1 is DFQATT and CDR2 is SNEGSKA (reference sequence). Trimming removed 6 bases at V and 6 bases at J, with 17 bases between. The CDR3 nucleotides are TGCAGTGCCACCCCCATAGCGTGGTCCGGGGAGCTGTTTTTT. Translated, it gives CSATPIAWSGELFF.

The chain is built from TRBV6-1 and TRBJ1-5, with D perhaps TRBD1 (6 bases). The CDR3 runs 13 residues. Trimming stripped 9 bases from V and 1 base from J, with 10 bases between. The V gene's germline CDR1 is MNHNS and CDR2 SASEGT. CDR3 residues: CASRGASNQPQHF. CDR3 DNA sequence: TGTGCCAGTCGGGGGGCGAGCAATCAGCCCCAGCATTTT.

The CDR3 is CATSSSGQETQYF. The DNA for the CDR3 is TGTGCCACCAGTTCTAGCGGCCAAGAGACCCAGTACTTC. The chain joins TRBV15 to TRBJ2-5; 7 bases match TRBD2. V was clipped by 6 bases and J by 1 base; unmatched bases: 2. The CDR3 has 13 amino acids. Germline CDR1 reads LNHNV; CDR2 reads YYDKDF (reference sequence).

This clonotype has only a few counts. V and J are TRBV5-1 and TRBJ1-2; D is possibly TRBD1 (5 bases). Germline CDR1 reads SGHRS; CDR2 reads YFSETQ. This CDR3 region has 16 residues. The V end lost 0 bases, the J end lost 2 bases, and 14 bases lay between the germline ends. The CDR3 bases are TGCGCCAGCAGCTTGGATGGGGCCGTGGGGAACTATGGCTACACCTTC. Translating it yields CASSLDGAVGNYGYTF.

The chain uses TRBV19 and TRBJ1-1; TRBD1 is a possible D gene (5 bases). Germline V gives CDR1 LNHDA, CDR2 SQIVND (reference sequence). V dropped 5 bases and J dropped 1 base, with 20 bases sitting between them. The CDR3 runs to 17 residues. The CDR3 sequence: CASSSDAGGVKNTEAFF. The CDR3 nucleotides are TGTGCCAGTAGTTCGGACGCCGGAGGGGTGAAGAACACTGAAGCTTTCTTT. Based on the CDR3 plus reference TRBV19 and TRBJ1-1, the full variable domain is DGGITQSPKYLFRKEGQNVTLSCEQNLNHDAMYWYRQDPGQGLRLIYYSQIVNDFQKGDIAEGYSVSREKKESFPLTVTSAQKNPTAFYLCASSSDAGGVKNTEAFFGQGTRLTVV.

CDR3 DNA: TGTGCCAGCCGCTCGTTAGGGGGGCAGCCCCAGCATTTT. Translated, it gives CASRSLGGQPQHF. The chain links TRBV6-1 to TRBJ1-5; D may be TRBD1 (6 bases). This CDR3 is 13 amino acids long. The germline V gene has CDR1 MNHNS and CDR2 SASEGT. Trimming took off 8 bases at V and 7 bases at J, with 15 bases between the two ends.

The chain couples TRBV6-1 to TRBJ1-1; a possible D gene is TRBD1 (5 bases). Trimming left V 4 bases short and J 7 bases short, with 10 bases between. The CDR3 length is 12 residues. CDR1 MNHNS and CDR2 SASEGT come from the germline V gene. CDR3 DNA: TGTGCCAGCAGTGGACGGGACGGTGAAGCTTTCTTT. It yields the protein CASSGRDGEAFF.

This clonotype showed up just a few times. The J gene is TRBJ1-1, the V gene TRBV27; D ambiguous. This CDR3 region has 15 residues. Deletions cut 5 bases from V and 3 bases from J, with 16 bases between. Germline assignment: CDR1 MNHEY and CDR2 SMNVEV (reference sequence). CDR3 coding DNA: TGTGCCAGCAGTCCCTATTCCGTCCGGGACACTGAAGCTTTCTTT. It specifies CASSPYSVRDTEAFF.

The gene calls are TRBV19 and TRBJ2-5, with 11 bases lining up with TRBD1. The germline CDR1 and CDR2 sequences are LNHDA and SQIVND (reference sequence). The CDR3 is 17 residues long. V lost 3 bases to trimming and J lost 7 bases; unmatched junction nucleotides: 13. The CDR3 region is CASSIIPRTGGVGTQYF. As DNA, the CDR3 is TGTGCCAGTAGTATTATTCCGCGGACAGGGGGCGTCGGGACCCAGTACTTC.

This clonotype was observed a few times. The chain has TRBV6-1 and TRBJ1-1; D ambiguous. The V and J ends lost 7 bases and 4 bases respectively, with 13 bases between them. The CDR3 runs to 13 residues. CDR1 and CDR2 (germline): MNHNS, SASEGT. The CDR3: CASIPRLSTEAFF. The CDR3 region has the DNA TGTGCCAGCATCCCCCGACTTAGCACTGAAGCTTTCTTT.

The J gene is TRBJ1-4, the V gene TRBV7-7; the D gene is possibly TRBD1 (5 bases). The CDR3 has 14 residues. Germline assignment: CDR1 SSHAT and CDR2 FNYEAQ (reference sequence). Trimming took 6 bases from V and 5 from J, leaving 13 bases between them. As DNA, the CDR3 is TGTGCCAGCAGTCCTAGGGGATTAAATGAAAAACTGTTTTTT. This translates into CASSPRGLNEKLFF. Together with reference TRBV7-7 and TRBJ1-4, the CDR3 gives the full variable domain: GAGVSQSPRYKVTKRGQDVTLRCDPISSHATLYWYQQALGQGPEFLTYFNYEAQPDKSGLPSDRFSAERPEGSISTLTIQRTEQRDSAMYRCASSPRGLNEKLFFGSGTQLSVL.

V usage is TRBV20-1 and J usage is TRBJ2-2; the D is unclear. This CDR3 is 14 amino acids long. Germline V gene data show CDR1 as DFQATT and CDR2 as SNEGSKA (reference sequence). Trimming removed 0 bases from V and 1 base from J, with 6 bases in between. The CDR3 loop is CSAREPRNTGELFF. The CDR3 DNA follows: TGCAGTGCTAGAGAACCAAGGAACACCGGGGAGCTGTTTTTT.

V is TRBV20-1 and J is TRBJ1-2, with 12 nucleotides matching TRBD1. Per the germline V gene, CDR1 is DFQATT and CDR2 is SNEGSKA (reference sequence). The length of the CDR3 is 16 residues. V lost 5 bases to trimming and J lost 4 bases; unmatched junction nucleotides: 11. In DNA form, the CDR3 reads TGCAGTGCTGATGCCGGGACAGGGGGCGCAGGCTATGGCTACACCTTC. Protein product: CSADAGTGGAGYGYTF.

This clonotype was seen a few times. The V and J genes are TRBV7-6 and TRBJ2-7; D is perhaps TRBD1 or TRBD2 (5 bases each). Germline assignment: CDR1 SGHVS and CDR2 FNYEAQ. V lost 4 bases and J lost 2, with 12 bases in between. This CDR3 comprises 14 residues. CDR3 DNA: TGTGCCAGCAGCTCCGATTGGGACGCCTACGAGCAGTACTTC. Its protein is CASSSDWDAYEQYF. The entire variable domain, with the rest obtained from reference TRBV7-6 and TRBJ2-7, is as follows: GAGVSQSPRYKVTKRGQDVALRCDPISGHVSLYWYRQALGQGPEFLTYFNYEAQQDKSGLPNDRFSAERPEGSISTLTIQRTEQRDSAMYRCASSSDWDAYEQYFGPGTRLTVT.